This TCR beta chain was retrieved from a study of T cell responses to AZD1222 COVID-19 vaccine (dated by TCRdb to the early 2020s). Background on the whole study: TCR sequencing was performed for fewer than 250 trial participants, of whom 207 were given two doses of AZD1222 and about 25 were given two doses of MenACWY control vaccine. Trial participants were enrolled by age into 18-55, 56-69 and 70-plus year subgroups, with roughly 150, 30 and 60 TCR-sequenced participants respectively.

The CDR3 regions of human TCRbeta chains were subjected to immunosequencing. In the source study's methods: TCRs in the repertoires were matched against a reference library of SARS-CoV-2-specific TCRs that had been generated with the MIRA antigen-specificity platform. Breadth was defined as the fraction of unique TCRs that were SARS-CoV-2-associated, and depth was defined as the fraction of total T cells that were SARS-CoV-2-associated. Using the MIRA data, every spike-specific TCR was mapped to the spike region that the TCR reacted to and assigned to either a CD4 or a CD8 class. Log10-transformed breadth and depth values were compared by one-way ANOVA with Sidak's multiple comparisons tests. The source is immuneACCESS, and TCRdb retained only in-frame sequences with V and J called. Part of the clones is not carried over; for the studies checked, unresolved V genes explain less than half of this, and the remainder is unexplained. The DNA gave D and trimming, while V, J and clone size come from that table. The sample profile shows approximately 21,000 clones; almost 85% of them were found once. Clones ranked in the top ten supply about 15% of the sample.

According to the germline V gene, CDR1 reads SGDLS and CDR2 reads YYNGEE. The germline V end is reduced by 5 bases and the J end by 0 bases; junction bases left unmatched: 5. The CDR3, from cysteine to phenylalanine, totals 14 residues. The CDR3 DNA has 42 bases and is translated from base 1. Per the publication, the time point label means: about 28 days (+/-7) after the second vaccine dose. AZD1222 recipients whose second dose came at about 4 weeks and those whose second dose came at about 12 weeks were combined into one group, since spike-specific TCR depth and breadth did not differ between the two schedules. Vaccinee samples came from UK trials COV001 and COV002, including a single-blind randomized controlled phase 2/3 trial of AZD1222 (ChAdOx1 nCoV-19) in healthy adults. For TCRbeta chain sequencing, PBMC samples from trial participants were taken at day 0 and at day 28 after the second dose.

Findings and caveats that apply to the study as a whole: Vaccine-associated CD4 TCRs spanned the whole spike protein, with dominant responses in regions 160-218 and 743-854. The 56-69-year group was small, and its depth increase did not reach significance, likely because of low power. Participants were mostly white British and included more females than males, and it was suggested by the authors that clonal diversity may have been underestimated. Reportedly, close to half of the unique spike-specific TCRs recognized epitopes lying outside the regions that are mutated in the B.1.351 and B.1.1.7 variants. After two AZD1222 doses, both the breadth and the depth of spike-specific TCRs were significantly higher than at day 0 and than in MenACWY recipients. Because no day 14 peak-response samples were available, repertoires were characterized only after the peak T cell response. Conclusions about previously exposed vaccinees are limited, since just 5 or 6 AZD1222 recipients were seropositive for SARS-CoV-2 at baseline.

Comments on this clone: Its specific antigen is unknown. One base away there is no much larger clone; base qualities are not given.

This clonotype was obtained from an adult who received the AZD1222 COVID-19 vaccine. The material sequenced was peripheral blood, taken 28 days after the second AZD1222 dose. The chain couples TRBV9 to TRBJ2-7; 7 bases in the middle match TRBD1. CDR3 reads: CASSTGTASYEQYF. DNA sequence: TGTGCCAGCAGTACCGGGACAGCCTCCTACGAGCAGTACTTC. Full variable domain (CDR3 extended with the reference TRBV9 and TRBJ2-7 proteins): DSGVTQTPKHLITATGQRVTLRCSPRSGDLSVYWYQQSLDQGLQFLIQYYNGEERAKGNILERFSAQQFPDLHSELNLSSLELGDSALYFCASSTGTASYEQYFGPGTRLTVT.